This is a list of T cell receptor beta chains from one sample in a study of memory CD4+ T cells and cytomegalovirus serostatus. Libraries were prepared by immunoSEQ multiplex PCR; TCRdb keeps only in-frame clonotypes and omits some of them. The sample records 50,000 or so clones, around 80% being singletons. The sample consisted of memory CD4+ T cells from blood. All receptors derive from an adult in good health and CMV-seropositive. Each CDR3 is given without its conserved first and last residue. A D gene is named only where the DNA matches it firmly. Clone size appears in some rows only: once, few, many, or a class for an expanded clone.

cdr3_aa: ASSLRTERNSPLH
clone_size: -
v_call: TRBV5-1
j_call: TRBJ1-6
d_call: -
cdr3_length: 13

cdr3_aa: ASSDRAGANVLT
clone_size: -
v_call: TRBV6-1
j_call: TRBJ2-6
d_call: -
cdr3_length: 12

cdr3_aa: ASSHSGVSSYEQY
clone_size: -
v_call: TRBV18
j_call: TRBJ2-7
d_call: -
cdr3_length: 13

cdr3_aa: ASGKPGLANSYNEQF
clone_size: -
v_call: TRBV12-5
j_call: TRBJ2-1
d_call: TRBD2
cdr3_length: 15

cdr3_aa: ATATEYYGYT
clone_size: -
v_call: TRBV19
j_call: TRBJ1-2
d_call: -
cdr3_length: 10

cdr3_aa: AATGGDYGYT
clone_size: -
v_call: TRBV10-2
j_call: TRBJ1-2
d_call: TRBD1
cdr3_length: 10

cdr3_aa: ASSIPSGLDTGELF
clone_size: -
v_call: TRBV19
j_call: TRBJ2-2
d_call: TRBD2
cdr3_length: 14

cdr3_aa: ASSLALGTDTQY
clone_size: -
v_call: TRBV7-2
j_call: TRBJ2-3
d_call: -
cdr3_length: 12

cdr3_aa: ASRGPAVYEQY
clone_size: few
v_call: TRBV5-6
j_call: TRBJ2-7
d_call: -
cdr3_length: 11

cdr3_aa: ASSQDRGREAF
clone_size: -
v_call: TRBV4-3
j_call: TRBJ1-1
d_call: -
cdr3_length: 11

cdr3_aa: ASSLGAGGGYQETQY
clone_size: -
v_call: TRBV11-2
j_call: TRBJ2-5
d_call: TRBD2
cdr3_length: 15

cdr3_aa: ASSGDRSLPQAF
clone_size: -
v_call: TRBV5-4
j_call: TRBJ1-1
d_call: TRBD1
cdr3_length: 12

cdr3_aa: ASSDRRGLAGGYT
clone_size: -
v_call: TRBV6-1
j_call: TRBJ1-2
d_call: -
cdr3_length: 13

cdr3_aa: ASSPGQGAYEQY
clone_size: once
v_call: TRBV9
j_call: TRBJ2-7
d_call: TRBD1
cdr3_length: 12

cdr3_aa: ASRAFGSNYGYT
clone_size: -
v_call: TRBV2
j_call: TRBJ1-2
d_call: -
cdr3_length: 12

cdr3_aa: ASSLETGAGGYT
clone_size: -
v_call: TRBV4-2
j_call: TRBJ1-2
d_call: -
cdr3_length: 12

cdr3_aa: ASSVGGPNEKLF
clone_size: once
v_call: TRBV9
j_call: TRBJ1-4
d_call: -
cdr3_length: 12

cdr3_aa: ASSSQGDEQY
clone_size: -
v_call: TRBV2
j_call: TRBJ2-7
d_call: TRBD1
cdr3_length: 10

cdr3_aa: ASSYGLAGSVDTQY
clone_size: few
v_call: TRBV7-8
j_call: TRBJ2-3
d_call: TRBD2
cdr3_length: 14

cdr3_aa: ACARDNYGYT
clone_size: -
v_call: TRBV2
j_call: TRBJ1-2
d_call: -
cdr3_length: 10

cdr3_aa: ASSPPRTSVNNEQF
clone_size: -
v_call: TRBV18
j_call: TRBJ2-1
d_call: TRBD2
cdr3_length: 14

cdr3_aa: ASSSRVSQRNEQF
clone_size: -
v_call: TRBV6-1
j_call: TRBJ2-1
d_call: -
cdr3_length: 13